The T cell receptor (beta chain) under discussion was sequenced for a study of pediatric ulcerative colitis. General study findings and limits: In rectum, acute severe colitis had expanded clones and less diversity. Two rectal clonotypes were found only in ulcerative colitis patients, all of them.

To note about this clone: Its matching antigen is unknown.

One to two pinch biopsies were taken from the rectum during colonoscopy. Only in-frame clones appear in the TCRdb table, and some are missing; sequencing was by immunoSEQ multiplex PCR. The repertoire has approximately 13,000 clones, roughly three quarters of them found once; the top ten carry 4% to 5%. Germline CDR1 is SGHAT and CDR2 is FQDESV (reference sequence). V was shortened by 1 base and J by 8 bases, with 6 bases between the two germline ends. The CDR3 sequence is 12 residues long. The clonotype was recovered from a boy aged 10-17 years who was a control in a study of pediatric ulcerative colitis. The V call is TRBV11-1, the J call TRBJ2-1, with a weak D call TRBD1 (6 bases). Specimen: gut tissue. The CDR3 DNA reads TGTGCCAGCAGCTTAGACAGGGATGAGCAGTTCTTC. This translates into CASSLDRDEQFF.